The 23 T cell receptor beta chains given below trace back to one sample, sequenced in a study of T cells in Graves' hyperthyroidism and ophthalmopathy. RNA transcripts provided the source from which TCR beta CDR3 regions were amplified. First-round RT-PCR of the TCR CDR3 relied on the HTBI primer set. TCRdb redid the calling of the multiplex PCR reads with MiXCR, one entry per CDR3 protein. The sample lists around 55,000 distinct CDR3 sequences; roughly 50% were seen once. The sample was blood. These receptors were taken from a woman between 45 and 65 years old with Graves' ophthalmopathy.

On this clonotype itself: A much larger clone is a single base away; this may be a read error. The genes are TRBV7-8 and TRBJ2-6, with 8 bases identical to TRBD1. Per the germline V gene, CDR1 is SGHVS and CDR2 is FQNEAQ. J was trimmed by 0 bases and V by 8 bases; bases with no gene match: 9. The CDR3 length is 17 residues. The CDR3 is CASGPDRDGSGANVLTF. The CDR3 DNA reads TGTGCCAGCGGCCCGGACAGGGACGGCTCTGGGGCCAACGTCCTGACTTTC.

This clonotype was counted ten times or more. The J gene is TRBJ2-7, the V gene TRBV28, with TRBD1 matching 8 bases. Per the germline V gene, CDR1 is MDHEN and CDR2 is SYDVKM. This CDR3 spans 13 amino acids. Trimming at V came to 4 bases and at J to 6 bases, leaving 5 bases not matched to a gene. As DNA, the CDR3 is TGTGCCAGCAGTTGGACAGGGCAGAGCGAGCAGTACTTC. This sequence encodes CASSWTGQSEQYF.

This clonotype is medium-sized (0.01 to 0.1%). V and J are TRBV29-1 and TRBJ1-2; D unresolved. V was shortened by 2 bases and J by 2 bases, with 3 bases between the two germline ends. The length of the CDR3 is 11 residues. Looked up from germline, CDR1 is SQVTM and CDR2 is ANQGSEA. As DNA, the CDR3 is TGCAGCGTTGAAAGCAACTATGGCTACACCTTC. Translation: CSVESNYGYTF.

At least ten counts were recorded for this clonotype. The chain recombines TRBV4-1 with TRBJ2-7, with TRBD1 identical over 7 bases. The V segment lost 1 base and the J segment 3 bases; nucleotides outside the gene matches: 6. CDR1 MGHRA and CDR2 YSYEKL come from the germline V gene. This CDR3 comprises 15 residues. CDR3 DNA sequence: TGCGCCAGCAGCCAAGGGACAGGAGAGTACTACGAGCAGTACTTC. Protein sequence: CASSQGTGEYYEQYF.

About this clonotype itself: Just one base apart from a much larger clone, this may be a read error. V and J are TRBV7-2 and TRBJ2-3; TRBD2 aligns across 9 bases. Per the germline V gene, CDR1 is SGHTA and CDR2 is FQGNSA. The CDR3 consists of 18 residues. CDR3 amino acids: CASRPRGGRGGGADTRYF. The CDR3 DNA is TGTGCCAGCAGACCCCGGGGGGGGCGGGGGGGCGGCGCAGATACGCGGTATTTT.

Details on this clonotype: The germline gene is not matched at one end of the junction; a read error may be the cause. The chain joins TRBV3-1 to TRBJ2-1, with 8 bases matching TRBD2. The CDR3 runs 12 residues. Germline CDR1 and CDR2: LGHDT and YNNKEL (reference sequence). The CDR3 coding sequence is TGTGCCACCAGCCGATTAGCGGGGGAGCAGTTCTTC. Translating gives CATSRLAGEQFF.

This clonotype has a handful of counts. V is TRBV2 and J is TRBJ2-3, with 8 bases aligning to TRBD2. Germline-derived CDR1 and CDR2 are SNHLY and FYNNEI. The CDR3 has 13 residues. V was pared by 8 bases and J by 0 bases, with 1 base of the junction left unmatched. The CDR3 reads CASQRESTDTQYF. The CDR3 DNA sequence: TGTGCCAGCCAGCGGGAGAGCACAGATACGCAGTATTTT.

This clonotype was counted many times. The V call is TRBV3-1, the J call TRBJ2-7, with D perhaps TRBD1 (5 bases). CDR1 is LGHDT, CDR2 YNNKEL, per germline (reference sequence). The CDR3 is 14 amino acids. V gave up 4 bases and J gave up 3 bases, with 13 bases separating them. The CDR3 loop is CASSPGSPDYEQYF. In DNA form, the CDR3 reads TGTGCCAGCAGCCCAGGGTCCCCGGACTACGAGCAGTACTTC.

The rearrangement uses TRBV5-6 and TRBJ2-7; 9 bases map to TRBD1. The CDR3 is 14 residues long. Germline V CDR1 and CDR2: SGHDT, YYEEEE. The ends lost 7 bases at V and 2 bases at J; junction bases unmatched: 7. CDR3 in DNA: TGTGCCAGCGGAAGGACAGGGGTCACCTACGAGCAGTACTTC. This gives the protein CASGRTGVTYEQYF.

The table lists this clonotype with many counts. The V call is TRBV11-2, the J call TRBJ2-7; either TRBD1 or TRBD2 may supply D (5 bases each). Germline CDR1 SGHAT, CDR2 FQNNGV. V lost 4 bases, J lost 3 bases, and 10 bases lay in between. CDR3 length equals 13 residues. The CDR3 coding sequence is TGTGCCAGCAGCTCCCGGGGCAACTACGAGCAGTACTTC. Amino acids: CASSSRGNYEQYF.

This clonotype came up once. The rearrangement links TRBV25-1 to TRBJ1-6; D uncertain. V was pared by 5 bases and J by 6 bases, with 14 bases between. Germline V lookup: CDR1 MGHDK, CDR2 SYGVNS. CDR3 length: 15 amino acids. The chain's CDR3 is CASSLGGFSNSPLHF. In DNA, the CDR3 is TGTGCCAGCAGTTTAGGTGGCTTCTCTAATTCACCCCTCCACTTT.

This clonotype was found many times. The rearrangement links TRBV5-1 to TRBJ2-5, with TRBD2 matching 8 bases. The CDR3 covers 17 residues. V was clipped by 0 bases and J by 1 base; unmatched bases: 8. From germline, CDR1 is SGHRS and CDR2 YFSETQ. CDR3 loop: CASSLVGGEYLQETQYF. DNA for the CDR3: TGCGCCAGCAGCTTGGTCGGGGGGGAATACCTCCAAGAGACCCAGTACTTC.

This clonotype has only one observation. The rearrangement joins TRBV6-2 or TRBV6-3 to TRBJ2-7, with D perhaps assigned TRBD1 or TRBD2 (6 bases each). CDR3 length equals 14 residues. Germline V gene lookup returns CDR1 MNHEY and CDR2 SVGEGT. With 10 bases removed from V and 3 bases from J, the gap between germline ends came to 19 bases. CDR3 loop: CATSGGHHLYEQYF. The CDR3 DNA follows: TGTGCCACATCCGGGGGCCATCACCTCTACGAGCAGTACTTC.

Comments on this clonotype: No DNA is shown, since the ends of the CDR3 on it are uncertain; the CDR3 is the one TCRdb lists. The chain uses TRBV7-3 and TRBJ2-5; TRBD1, the table's D call, was not compared with the DNA. The CDR3 extends over 22 residues, inclusive of both ends. Germline CDR1 and CDR2: SGHTA and FQGTGA. The CDR3 loop is CASSPQGGTTDTQYFGPGTQYF.

This clonotype has at least ten counts. The V call is TRBV2, the J call TRBJ2-5, with a possible D match to TRBD2 (5 bases). V gave up 8 bases and J gave up 5 bases, with 12 bases separating them. CDR1 and CDR2 from the germline V gene are SNHLY and FYNNEI. This CDR3 is 12 amino acids long. The CDR3 DNA sequence: TGTGCCAGCTCGGTCGAGGGCGAGACCCAGTACTTC. Translating gives CASSVEGETQYF.

This clonotype was found many times. This chain uses TRBV7-9 with TRBJ2-4, with TRBD2 matching over 12 bases. V lost 5 bases and J lost 1; bases outside the gene matches: 6. The germline V gene encodes CDR1 SEHNR and CDR2 FQNEAQ (reference sequence). CDR3 length equals 17 residues. CDR3 nucleotides: TGTGCCAGCAGCGCGACTAGCGGGGGCTCGGCCAAAAACATTCAGTACTTC. Amino acid sequence: CASSATSGGSAKNIQYF.

The chain couples TRBV20-1 to TRBJ2-3, with 7 bases lining up with TRBD1. This CDR3 is built from 11 residues. The germline CDR1 and CDR2 sequences are DFQATT and SNEGSKA (reference sequence). With V trimmed by 6 bases and J by 11 bases, 8 bases remained unmatched. CDR3 coding DNA: TGCAGTGCAGGGGGCAGGGACAAGCAGTATTTT. Translating it yields CSAGGRDKQYF.

This clonotype appeared many times. A read error may explain this, as a much larger clone is one base away. The chain carries TRBV6-1 and TRBJ2-5; a weak D match, TRBD1 (6 bases). Trimming took off 8 bases at V and 3 bases at J, with 7 bases between the two ends. Germline CDR1 is MNHNS and CDR2 is SASEGT. CDR3 length: 11 amino acids. This CDR3 reads CASHREETQYF. CDR3 nucleotides: TGTGCCAGCCACAGGGAAGAGACCCAGTACTTC.

The chain couples TRBV7-2 to TRBJ2-7, with D maybe TRBD2 (7 bases). Per germline, CDR1 SGHTA and CDR2 FQGNSA. The CDR3 has 17 amino acids. V shed 4 bases and J shed 9 bases, with 28 bases lying between them. The CDR3 nucleotides are TGTGCCAGCAGCTCAGGGGAGGGACACGTTATTTTGTTTGGGCAGTACTTC. This codes for CASSSGEGHVILFGQYF. The full variable domain, in which reference TRBV7-2 and TRBJ2-7 provide the parts outside the CDR3, is GAGVSQSPSNKVTEKGKDVELRCDPISGHTALYWYRQSLGQGLEFLIYFQGNSAPDKSGLPSDRFSAERTGGSVSTLTIQRTQQEDSAVYLCASSSGEGHVILFGQYFGPGTRLTVT.

This clonotype showed up many times. This chain links TRBV2 with TRBJ2-2; 9 nucleotides agree with TRBD1. Trimming took 8 bases from V and 5 from J; bases not matched to a gene: 6. This CDR3 is 14 amino acids long. Germline values: CDR1 SNHLY, CDR2 FYNNEI. The CDR3 DNA reads TGTGCCAGCCGGGGGACAGGGCTGACCGGGGAGCTGTTTTTT. This sequence encodes CASRGTGLTGELFF.

By share of the sample, this clonotype is medium-sized. This chain links TRBV10-3 with TRBJ2-1; 8 bases match TRBD2. The germline V gene has CDR1 ENHRY and CDR2 SYGVKD. The CDR3 length is 14 residues. Unmatched junction bases numbered 5, after V lost 3 bases and J lost 7 bases. CDR3 nucleotide sequence: TGTGCCATCAGTGACGAGCGGGAGAGTAATGAGCAGTTCTTC. Its protein product is CAISDERESNEQFF.

This clonotype has just a few counts. The chain couples TRBV3-1 to TRBJ1-2; the D gene is possibly TRBD1 (6 bases). CDR1 is LGHDT and CDR2 is YNNKEL in the germline V gene (reference sequence). The CDR3 covers 13 residues. Trimming cost V 1 base and J 7 bases, with 10 bases left between them. CDR3 in DNA: TGTGCCAGCAGCCAAGCGGGGGCATCTGGCTACACCTTC. Translated: CASSQAGASGYTF.

This clonotype was seen at least ten times. V usage is TRBV19 and J usage is TRBJ2-6, with unresolved D. From germline, CDR1 is LNHDA and CDR2 SQIVND (reference sequence). V was shortened by 5 bases and J by 2 bases, with 13 bases between the two germline ends. The CDR3 has 16 amino acids. The CDR3 region is CASSSSSWAGANVLTF. The CDR3 region has the DNA TGTGCCAGTAGTTCTTCCAGTTGGGCTGGGGCCAACGTCCTGACTTTC.